Presented here are 23 T cell receptor beta chains from one specimen sequenced in a study of CD8 T cells in Susac syndrome. Random hexamers were used to reverse transcribe 0.5 to 1 ug of RNA. TCRdb ran MiXCR on the immunoSEQ multiplex PCR reads and lists one entry per CDR3 protein. The data contain about 150,000 distinct CDR3 sequences, roughly 94% of them singletons. Sequences were obtained from CD4+ T cells from PBMCs. These receptors were taken from a human donor in good health.

This clonotype was seen just once. This chain uses TRBV20-1 with TRBJ2-3; no firm D call. The germline V and J ends were trimmed by 2 bases and 0 bases, with 6 bases remaining between them. There are 13 residues in the CDR3. The germline gives CDR1 DFQATT, CDR2 SNEGSKA (reference sequence). The CDR3 reads CSARPGSTDTQYF. In DNA form, the CDR3 reads TGCAGTGCTAGACCCGGTAGCACAGATACGCAGTATTTT.

The chain links TRBV3-1 to TRBJ1-2, with D possibly matching TRBD1 (6 bases). Trimming cost V 3 bases and J 4 bases, with 12 bases left between them. Germline loops: CDR1 LGHDT, CDR2 YNNKEL (reference sequence). The CDR3 runs 14 residues. The CDR3: CASSHRTEAYGYTF. DNA of the CDR3: TGTGCCAGCAGCCACAGGACAGAGGCCTATGGCTACACCTTC.

This chain links TRBV11-2 with TRBJ2-7, with 7 bases lining up with TRBD2. Germline CDR1 is SGHAT and CDR2 is FQNNGV. J gave up 9 bases and V 5 bases, and 13 bases lay outside the gene matches. This CDR3 has 14 residues. Written as DNA, the CDR3 is TGTGCCAGCAGCCCGGGGGACTACCCACCGGGGCAGTACTTC. Protein product: CASSPGDYPPGQYF.

The chain combines TRBV3-1 with TRBJ2-2, with 7 bases identical to TRBD2. V was pared by 4 bases and J by 7 bases, with 6 bases of the junction left unmatched. The germline V gene has CDR1 LGHDT and CDR2 YNNKEL (reference sequence). This CDR3 region has 14 residues. The CDR3 loop reads CASSLGLVSGELFF. DNA for the CDR3: TGTGCCAGCAGCCTCGGACTAGTTAGCGGGGAGCTGTTTTTT.

The chain is built from TRBV9 and TRBJ1-5; TRBD1 might be the D (5 bases). Per the germline V gene, CDR1 is SGDLS and CDR2 is YYNGEE. V was shortened by 3 bases and J by 0 bases, with 7 bases between the two germline ends. The CDR3 consists of 14 residues. The CDR3 DNA reads as TGTGCCAGCAGCGGGGGGTATAGCAATCAGCCCCAGCATTTT. This encodes CASSGGYSNQPQHF.

The V gene is TRBV9, the J gene TRBJ2-1; 9 positions match TRBD2. Losses at the gene ends were 0 bases for V and 4 bases for J; bases not matched to a gene: 2. The CDR3 covers 15 residues. Germline values: CDR1 SGDLS, CDR2 YYNGEE. DNA for the CDR3: TGTGCCAGCAGCGTAGCGCTAGCGGGGTACAATGAGCAGTTCTTC. It translates to CASSVALAGYNEQFF.

The chain is built from TRBV5-6 and TRBJ1-2, with a tentative D call TRBD1 (6 bases). Trimming took off 4 bases at V and 3 bases at J, with 7 bases between the two ends. CDR1 SGHDT and CDR2 YYEEEE come from the germline V gene. The CDR3 loop spans 12 amino acids. For the CDR3, the DNA is TGTGCCAGCAGCCCAGGGGACTATGGCTACACCTTC. This translates into CASSPGDYGYTF.

The chain couples TRBV7-8 to TRBJ1-2, with D maybe TRBD1 (5 bases). Trimming took off 2 bases at V and 8 bases at J, with 24 bases between the two ends. Per germline, CDR1 SGHVS and CDR2 FQNEAQ. CDR3 size: 17 residues. DNA for the CDR3: TGTGCCAGCAGCTTAAGACCCCACCGACAGATAGACGGGGGCTACACCTTC. Translation: CASSLRPHRQIDGGYTF. Full variable domain (missing parts from reference TRBV7-8 and TRBJ1-2): GAGVSQSPRYKVAKRGQDVALRCDPISGHVSLFWYQQALGQGPEFLTYFQNEAQLDKSGLPSDRFFAERPEGSVSTLKIQRTQQEDSAVYLCASSLRPHRQIDGGYTFGSGTRLTVV.

The J gene is TRBJ2-3, the V gene TRBV3-1; D is undetermined. The ends were cut back, 5 bases at V and 6 bases at J, with 6 bases in the middle. The CDR3 has 11 amino acids. Germline V gene sequence: CDR1 LGHDT, CDR2 YNNKEL (reference sequence). The CDR3: CASSFMDTQYF. CDR3 coding DNA: TGTGCCAGCAGCTTCATGGATACGCAGTATTTT.

This sequence joins TRBV6-1 and TRBJ2-7; 10 positions agree with TRBD1. Losses at the gene ends were 3 bases for V and 5 bases for J; bases not matched to a gene: 7. The length of the CDR3 is 15 residues. Per the germline V gene, CDR1 is MNHNS and CDR2 is SASEGT. CDR3 in DNA: TGTGCCAGCAGTGAGGCCGGGACAGGGGTGAACGAGCAGTACTTC. It codes for CASSEAGTGVNEQYF.

The chain combines TRBV7-9 with TRBJ1-2; no clear D. The CDR3 totals 14 residues. V lost 7 bases and J lost 8, with 20 bases in between. Per the germline V gene, CDR1 is SEHNR and CDR2 is FQNEAQ (reference sequence). The CDR3 DNA is TGTGCCAGCACCCCCGGATATCAAGGAGAGGGCTACACCTTC. Residues: CASTPGYQGEGYTF.

This sequence joins TRBV10-3 and TRBJ2-5; D ambiguous. The CDR3 is made up of 13 amino acids. Per the germline V gene, CDR1 is ENHRY and CDR2 is SYGVKD. The V gene lost 0 bases and the J gene lost 5 bases, with 7 bases spanning the gap. The CDR3 bases are TGTGCCATCAGTGAGTCGATTTGGGAGACCCAGTACTTC. Its translation is CAISESIWETQYF.

This chain joins TRBV29-1 and TRBJ2-3; a weak D match, TRBD2 (6 bases). The CDR3 is 15 residues long. The V end was cut by 5 bases, the J end by 0 bases, with 15 bases between. Germline V lookup: CDR1 SQVTM, CDR2 ANQGSEA. The CDR3 sequence is CSVWGGGESTDTQYF. The CDR3 nucleotides are TGCAGCGTTTGGGGTGGCGGGGAAAGCACAGATACGCAGTATTTT.

The J gene is TRBJ1-5, the V gene TRBV12-3 or TRBV12-4; no clear D gene. The CDR3 contains 14 residues. V was shortened by 2 bases and J by 4 bases, with 9 bases between the two germline ends. The CDR3: CASSLRFGNQPQHF. Written as DNA, the CDR3 is TGTGCCAGCAGTTTAAGGTTCGGTAATCAGCCCCAGCATTTT.

V usage is TRBV18 and J usage is TRBJ1-5, with TRBD1 matching over 8 bases. The CDR3 length is 16 residues. V shed 2 bases and J 2 bases; nucleotides not matched to a gene: 5. Per the germline V gene, CDR1 is KGHSH and CDR2 is LQKENI. CDR3 amino acids: CASSPSDRGGNQPQHF. As DNA, the CDR3 is TGTGCCAGCTCACCATCCGACAGGGGTGGCAATCAGCCCCAGCATTTT.

The V call is TRBV2, the J call TRBJ1-4, with D unresolved. Germline V lookup: CDR1 SNHLY, CDR2 FYNNEI. Between the trimmed V and J ends, which lost 4 bases and 4 bases, there was a span of 10 bases. The CDR3 covers 14 residues. CDR3: CASSVERNNEKLFF. Here the CDR3 DNA reads TGTGCCAGCAGTGTAGAGCGGAATAATGAAAAACTGTTTTTT.

CDR3 sequence: CASSLSGGSTDTQYF. The DNA of the CDR3 is TGTGCCAGCAGCTTATCCGGCGGGAGCACAGATACGCAGTATTTT. J is TRBJ2-3 and V is TRBV11-2; the D gene is possibly TRBD2 (5 bases). V was trimmed by 2 bases and J by 0 bases, leaving 9 bases between them. Germline CDR1 reads SGHAT; CDR2 reads FQNNGV. This CDR3 is 15 amino acids long. The full variable domain, with the rest looked up from reference TRBV11-2 and TRBJ2-3, is EAGVAQSPRYKIIEKRQSVAFWCNPISGHATLYWYQQILGQGPKLLIQFQNNGVVDDSQLPKDRFSAERLKGVDSTLKIQPAKLEDSAVYLCASSLSGGSTDTQYFGPGTRLTVL.

The V gene is TRBV18, the J gene TRBJ2-2; D gene uncertain. In germline, CDR1 is KGHSH, CDR2 LQKENI. V shed 3 bases and J shed 2 bases, with 7 bases lying between them. The CDR3 consists of 14 residues. The CDR3: CASSPERNTGELFF. The CDR3 DNA follows: TGTGCCAGCTCACCGGAACGAAACACCGGGGAGCTGTTTTTT.

The chain employs TRBV24-1 and TRBJ2-3; possibly TRBD1 for D (5 bases). The V gene lost 3 bases and the J gene lost 4 bases, with 13 bases spanning the gap. The CDR3 length is 15 residues. Germline CDR1 and CDR2: KGHDR and SFDVKD. CDR3 sequence: CATSDPQGGADTQYF. CDR3 sequence (DNA): TGTGCCACCAGTGATCCTCAGGGTGGCGCAGATACGCAGTATTTT.

The rearrangement joins TRBV29-1 to TRBJ1-2; D is possibly TRBD1 (5 bases). V lost 7 bases and J 2 bases, leaving 14 bases between the germline ends. The CDR3 has 13 amino acids. Germline assignment: CDR1 SQVTM and CDR2 ANQGSEA. CDR3 nucleotide sequence: TGCAGCGCCTCTACAGGAACCAACTATGGCTACACCTTC. It yields the protein CSASTGTNYGYTF.

This chain links TRBV5-1 with TRBJ2-7; D is perhaps TRBD2 (6 bases). Trimming pared 0 bases from V and 4 bases from J, leaving 11 bases between. The germline V gene encodes CDR1 SGHRS and CDR2 YFSETQ. This CDR3 contains 14 residues. The CDR3 protein is CASSLAGLAYEQYF. The CDR3 region has the DNA TGCGCCAGCAGCTTGGCCGGGCTAGCGTACGAGCAGTACTTC.

This clonotype appeared a single time. V gene TRBV15 combines with J gene TRBJ1-2, with D unresolved. The CDR3 is 16 amino acids. CDR1 LNHNV and CDR2 YYDKDF come from the germline V gene (reference sequence). Trimming cost V 0 bases and J 4 bases, with 15 bases left between them. The CDR3 reads CATSRDHLGLGYGYTF. As DNA, the CDR3 is TGTGCCACCAGCAGAGATCATCTGGGATTGGGCTATGGCTACACCTTC. Looking up the rest from reference TRBV15 and TRBJ1-2 gives the full variable domain: DAMVIQNPRYQVTQFGKPVTLSCSQTLNHNVMYWYQQKSSQAPKLLFHYYDKDFNNEADTPDNFQSRRPNTSFCFLDIRSPGLGDTAMYLCATSRDHLGLGYGYTFGSGTRLTVV.

The chain employs TRBV9 and TRBJ2-5; the match to TRBD2 covers 8 bases. The V gene end was trimmed by 0 bases and the J gene end by 2 bases; junction bases not matched to a gene: 0. The CDR3 sequence is 14 residues long. In germline, CDR1 is SGDLS, CDR2 YYNGEE. The DNA for the CDR3 is TGTGCCAGCAGCGTAGCGGGGGGGCAAGAGACCCAGTACTTC. Encoded protein: CASSVAGGQETQYF.